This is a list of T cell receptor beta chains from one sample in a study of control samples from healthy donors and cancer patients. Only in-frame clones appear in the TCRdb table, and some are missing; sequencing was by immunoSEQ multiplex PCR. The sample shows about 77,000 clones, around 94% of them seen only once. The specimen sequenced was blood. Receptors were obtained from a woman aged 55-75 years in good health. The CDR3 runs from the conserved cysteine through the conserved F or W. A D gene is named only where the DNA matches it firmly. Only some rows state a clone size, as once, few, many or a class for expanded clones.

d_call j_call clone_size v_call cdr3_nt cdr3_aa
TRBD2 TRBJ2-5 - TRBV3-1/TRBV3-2 TGTGCCAGCAGCCAAGGGACTAGTCGACAAGAGACCCAGTACTTC CASSQGTSRQETQYF
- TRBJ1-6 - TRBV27 TGTGCCAGCAGCCCCCCTGGGGGGAGCTCCTATAATTCACCCCTCCACTTT CASSPPGGSSYNSPLHF
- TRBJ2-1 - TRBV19 TGTGCCAGTAGTATCACCCCGCAGCGATACAATGAGCAGTTCTTC CASSITPQRYNEQFF
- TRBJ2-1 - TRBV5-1 TGCGCCAGCAGCTCGACGACTTACATGGGACTTGTAGGTGAGCAGTTCTTC CASSSTTYMGLVGEQFF
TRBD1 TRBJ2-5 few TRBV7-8 TGTGCCAGCAGCTTGAGGGACAGGGTAGGGGAGACCCAGTACTTC CASSLRDRVGETQYF
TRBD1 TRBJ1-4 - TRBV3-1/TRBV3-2 TGTGCCAGCAGCCAAAGGACAGGGAATGAAAAACTGTTTTTT CASSQRTGNEKLFF
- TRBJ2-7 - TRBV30 TGTGCCTGGAGTCCACGGGGGGCCAGGCAGTACTTC CAWSPRGARQYF
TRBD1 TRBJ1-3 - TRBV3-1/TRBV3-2 TGTGCCAGCAGCCAAGATCGGGTGACAGGGGGAAACACCATATATTTT CASSQDRVTGGNTIYF
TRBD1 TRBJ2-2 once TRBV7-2 TGTGCCAGCAGCTTCGACAGGGGAGCCGGGGAGCTGTTTTTT CASSFDRGAGELFF
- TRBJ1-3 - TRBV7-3 TGTGCCAGCAGCGCAATCCGGGGGGGTGGAAACACCATATATTTT CASSAIRGGGNTIYF
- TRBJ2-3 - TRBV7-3 TGTGCCAGCAGCTCGGCCGGGACCCGGAGAGATACGCAGTATTTT CASSSAGTRRDTQYF
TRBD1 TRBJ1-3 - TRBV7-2 TGTGCCAGCAGCTTAGTCAGGGGGCCCGGGTACACCATATATTTT CASSLVRGPGYTIYF
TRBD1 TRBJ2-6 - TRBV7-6 TGTGCCAGCAGCCGAGACAGGGAGCATGGGGCCAACGTCCTGACTTTC CASSRDREHGANVLTF
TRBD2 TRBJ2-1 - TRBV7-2 TGTGCCAGCAGCATATTAGCGGGAGGGAATTATAATGAGCAGTTCTTC CASSILAGGNYNEQFF
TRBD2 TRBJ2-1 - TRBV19 TGTGCCAGTAGTCAGGGGACTAGCGGGTTCTACAATGAGCAGTTCTTC CASSQGTSGFYNEQFF
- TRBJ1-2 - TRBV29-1 TGCAGCATCACCCAAGGGGGGTATCGGGGCTACACCTTC CSITQGGYRGYTF
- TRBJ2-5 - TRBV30 TGTGCCTGGAGTGCCCAAGAGACCCAGTACTTC CAWSAQETQYF
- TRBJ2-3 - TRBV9 TGTGCCAGCAGCTTCCGGGGTCTAAGCGGGCGAGAGGGAGATACGCAGTATTTT CASSFRGLSGREGDTQYF
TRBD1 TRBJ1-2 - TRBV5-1 TGCGCCAGCAGCTTGGAGCAGGGGGATGTGGGTGGCTACACCTTC CASSLEQGDVGGYTF
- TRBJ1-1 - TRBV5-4 TGTGCCAGCAGCTCGGTACAGGGCACTGAAGCTTTCTTT CASSSVQGTEAFF
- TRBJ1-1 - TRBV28 TGTGCCAGCAGTTTATACAGGTCGAACACTGAAGCTTTCTTT CASSLYRSNTEAFF
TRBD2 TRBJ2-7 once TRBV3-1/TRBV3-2 TGTGCCAGCAGCCACACTAGCGGGAGGGCCGGCGAGCAGTACTTC CASSHTSGRAGEQYF
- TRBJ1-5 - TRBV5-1 TGCGCCAGCAGCTTGAGTGGGGGTCAGCCCCAGCATTTT CASSLSGGQPQHF
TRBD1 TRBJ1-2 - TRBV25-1 TGTGCCAGCAGTGGGGGGACAGGGGCTGTACGGGGCTACACCTTC CASSGGTGAVRGYTF
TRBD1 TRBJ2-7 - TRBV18 TGTGCCAGCTCACCACCCAGCAGGGGGAATTACGAGCAGTACTTC CASSPPSRGNYEQYF
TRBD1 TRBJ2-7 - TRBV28 TGTGCCAGCAGTTCGCTGACAGGGGGCACATACGAGCAGTACTTC CASSSLTGGTYEQYF
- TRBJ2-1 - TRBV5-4 TGTGCCAGCAGCCCGGACCAGAACAATGAGCAGTTCTTC CASSPDQNNEQFF
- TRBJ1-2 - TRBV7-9 TGTGCCAGCAGTCCCCGGGTTGGGTATGGCTACACCTTC CASSPRVGYGYTF
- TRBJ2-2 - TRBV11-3 TGTGCCAGCAGCTCCGGCCTCACGGCCGGGGAGCTGTTTTTT CASSSGLTAGELFF
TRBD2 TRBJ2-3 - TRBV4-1 TGCGCCACCGCGTGGAGGGCTAGCGGGAGGGGGAGGGCAGATACGCAGTATTTT CATAWRASGRGRADTQYF
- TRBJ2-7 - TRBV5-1 TGCGCCAGCAGCTTAGGGAGCGCCTTGAGCGAGCAGTACTTC CASSLGSALSEQYF
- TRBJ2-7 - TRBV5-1 TGCGCCAGCAGCCTTTGGAGTTCCGAGCAGTACTTC CASSLWSSEQYF
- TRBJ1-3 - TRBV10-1 TGCGCCAGCAGTGAGGGTCCAAGCTCTGGAAACACCATATATTTT CASSEGPSSGNTIYF
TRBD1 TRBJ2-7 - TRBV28 TGTGCCAGCAGTTTACGACAGGGGGTAAGGTACTTC CASSLRQGVRYF
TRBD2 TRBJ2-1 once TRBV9 TGTGCCAGCAGCGTGAGCGGGAGTGCTAACAATGAGCAGTTCTTC CASSVSGSANNEQFF